The clone carrying this T cell receptor beta chain was seen a few times. Its antigen remains unknown. TCRdb re-called the 5' RACE reads through MiXCR, storing one row per CDR3 protein. Among about 350,000 distinct CDR3 sequences listed, about an eighth were seen once. The CDR3 is 14 residues long. Germline CDR1 MNHNY, CDR2 SVGAGI (reference sequence). Trimming pared 2 bases from V and 5 bases from J, leaving 13 bases between. This sample is part of a study of T-cell memory formation after mild COVID-19. Study-wide results and limits: CD8+ contracting clones occupied EMRA, while CD4+ ones occupied mainly CM and EM. Some clones that responded turned up in pre-infection memory, which suggests that cross-reactive memory joined in. Day 15 to 85 contracting clones showed balanced CD4/CD8; day 15 to 37 expanders favored CD4+.

Sequenced input: PBMCs or a T cell subset sorted from them (not recorded which). This clonotype was sampled from a man aged 18-30 years who had mild COVID-19 (a few samples of this study predate the infection). Cell type and time point are not known. The J gene is TRBJ2-7, the V gene TRBV6-6; D perhaps matches TRBD1 (5 bases). CDR3 amino acids: CASSYSQGTHEQYF. The DNA of the CDR3 is TGTGCCAGCAGTTACAGCCAGGGTACCCACGAGCAGTACTTC.